Listed below are T cell receptor beta chains from one sample, sequenced in a study of T cells in Graves' hyperthyroidism and ophthalmopathy. Using its own MiXCR run on the multiplex PCR reads, TCRdb lists one record per CDR3 protein. The sample consists of under 250,000 distinct CDR3 sequences, roughly a sixth of them appearing once. The material sequenced was blood. Receptor source: a woman in her forties or fifties with Graves' hyperthyroidism. Each CDR3 is given with its conserved first and last residue. A D gene is named only where the DNA matches it firmly. Size values are once, few and many counts, or a class for expanded clones, and some rows have none.

j_gene | abundance | v_gene | d_gene | CDR3nt | CDR3aa
TRBJ2-2 | few | TRBV5-1 | TRBD2 | TGCGCCAGCAGCGTTAAGCTGGGACTAGCGGGAGCCGATAACACCGGGGAGCTGTTTTTT | CASSVKLGLAGADNTGELFF
TRBJ2-1 | . | TRBV5-8 | TRBD2 | TGTGCCAGCAGCTTGGCCAGGACTAGCGGGGACGAGCAGTTCTTC | CASSLARTSGDEQFF
TRBJ2-5 | . | TRBV18 | TRBD2 | TGTGCCAGCTCATGGACGGGGACTAGTTTTGAGACCCAGTACTTC | CASSWTGTSFETQYF
TRBJ2-3 | many | TRBV7-2 | TRBD2 | TGTGCCAGCAACCTTAAGACGGTAGCGGGTGCGGGCACAGATACGCAGTATTTT | CASNLKTVAGAGTDTQYF
TRBJ1-1 | many | TRBV5-1 | . | TGCGCCAGCAGCTCCCTAATGGACCCGATGAACACTGAAGCTTTCTTT | CASSSLMDPMNTEAFF
TRBJ2-3 | few | TRBV12-3/TRBV12-4 | TRBD2 | TGTGCCAGCAGCAGGAGACTAGCGGAAAGCACAGATACGCAGTATTTT | CASSRRLAESTDTQYF
TRBJ2-7 | many | TRBV12-3/TRBV12-4 | . | TGTGCCAGCAGTGGGGACCATGGGAGCTACGAGCAGTACTTC | CASSGDHGSYEQYF
TRBJ1-4 | . | TRBV5-6 | . | TGTGCCAGTACCTACCTCCGAGGACCAAGTAATGAAAAACTGTTTTTT | CASTYLRGPSNEKLFF
TRBJ1-1 | many | TRBV7-9 | . | TGTGCCAGCAGCCCGGGACGCCCTCCGTATGAAGCTTTCTTT | CASSPGRPPYEAFF
TRBJ2-6 | . | TRBV20-1 | . | TGCAGTGCTAGAGATGCGGGCTCTGGGGCCAACGTCCTGACTTTC | CSARDAGSGANVLTF
TRBJ2-5 | . | TRBV5-1 | TRBD2 | TGCGCCAGCAGCTCGGGGACTAGCCGGGAGACCCAGTACTTC | CASSSGTSRETQYF
TRBJ2-7 | . | TRBV9 | TRBD2 | TGTGCCAGCAGCACCGCCGGGACTAGCGGGAGTCGGTACGAGCAGTACTTC | CASSTAGTSGSRYEQYF
TRBJ2-5 | many | TRBV7-9 | . | TGTGCCAGCAGCCGAGACAGCGAAGAGACCCAGTACTTC | CASSRDSEETQYF
TRBJ2-5 | . | TRBV5-1 | TRBD2 | TGCGCCAGCACCCGTCACCTCCTAGCGGGAGGAAAAGAGACCCAGTACTTC | CASTRHLLAGGKETQYF
TRBJ1-3 | . | TRBV10-3 | . | TGTGCCATCAGTGACAGGGCCGGAAACACCATATATTTT | CAISDRAGNTIYF
TRBJ2-5 | . | TRBV20-1 | TRBD1 | TGCAGTGCTCTCCCGGGACAGGGGAGCGAGACCCAGTACTTC | CSALPGQGSETQYF
TRBJ2-7 | few | TRBV7-9 | . | TGTGCCAGCAGCATTCAGGGGCCAAATATGTTC | CASSIQGPNMF
TRBJ2-5 | many | TRBV11-2 | TRBD2 | TGTGCCAGCAGCTTTACTAGCGAGAGAGAGACCCAGTACTTC | CASSFTSERETQYF
TRBJ2-7 | many | TRBV28 | TRBD2 | TGTGCCAGCAGTTCTCTAGCGGTCTACGAGCAGTACTTC | CASSSLAVYEQYF
TRBJ1-1 | . | TRBV5-8 | . | TGTGCCAGCAGCGTACAGGGTTATAACACTGAAGCTTTCTTT | CASSVQGYNTEAFF
TRBJ2-7 | . | TRBV25-1 | TRBD1 | TGTGCCAGCGCACAGGGGGCCTACGAGCAGTACTTC | CASAQGAYEQYF
TRBJ2-7 | many | TRBV13 | . | TGTGCCAGCAGCTCCCGGCTTTCCCTCTACGAGCAGTACTTC | CASSSRLSLYEQYF
TRBJ2-2 | . | TRBV10-2 | . | TGCGCCAGCAGTGAGCCCGCAGGGCTGGTCCCCCGGGAGCTGTTTTTT | CASSEPAGLVPRELFF